This is a list of T cell receptor beta chains from one sample in a study of response to subunit inactivated influenza vaccine. TCRdb re-called the RT-PCR reads through MiXCR, storing one row per CDR3 protein. Here the sample spans 700,000 to 800,000 distinct CDR3 sequences, 15% to 20% being singletons. Sequenced here: PBMCs from blood, sampled 4 to 6 days after vaccination. These receptors were taken from a man aged 45-65 years who received an inactivated influenza vaccine. CDR3s include the opening cysteine and the closing phenylalanine or tryptophan.

V	J	CDR3
TRBV4-3	TRBJ1-5	CASSQGLERNQPQHF
TRBV7-2	TRBJ2-3	CASSLAVPGTRVRRDTDTQYF
TRBV29-1	TRBJ2-1	CSVAQGPNEQFF
TRBV6-2/TRBV6-3	TRBJ2-7	CASRQGQWEYF
TRBV11-2	TRBJ2-1	CASRHPYREKNEQFF
TRBV12-3/TRBV12-4	TRBJ2-1	CASSLGWGTSRFF
TRBV20-1	TRBJ2-6	CSASGGPSGANVLTF
TRBV12-3/TRBV12-4	TRBJ2-7	CASSLPGVAGAPRQYF
TRBV20-1	TRBJ2-7	CSADGQGVPYEQYF
TRBV7-9	TRBJ1-2	CAKPLDRGTDGYTF
TRBV12-3/TRBV12-4	TRBJ1-1	CASSLGTIGAFF
TRBV20-1	TRBJ2-5	CSATAPVGRGGPQETQYF
TRBV7-9	TRBJ1-1	CASSLGSVPSRTEAFF
TRBV20-1	TRBJ2-2	CSARASGGFTGELFF
TRBV28	TRBJ2-5	CASSPLAGGAETQYF
TRBV20-1	TRBJ2-3	CSAPSGDWGDTQYF
TRBV11-2	TRBJ2-2	CASSWRAVNTGELFF
TRBV20-1	TRBJ1-5	CSASRDRDNQPQHF
TRBV6-2/TRBV6-3	TRBJ1-2	CASSRIPTGNYGYTF
TRBV5-1	TRBJ2-2	CASSLEVSPGELFF
TRBV5-1	TRBJ2-1	CASSYLTPSDEQFF
TRBV15	TRBJ1-5	CATSRDTGSNQPQHF
TRBV20-1	TRBJ2-5	CSYIDSQETQYF
TRBV20-1	TRBJ1-1	CSASAPNTEAFF
TRBV20-1	TRBJ2-3	CSAYRGVVTDTQYF
TRBV6-2/TRBV6-3	TRBJ2-2	CASSLGWGSTGELFF
TRBV7-9	TRBJ1-1	CASSGRTGLNTEAFF
TRBV15	TRBJ2-7	CATSRVLGQGEHEQYF
TRBV5-1	TRBJ2-2	CASSLEGARGTGELFF
TRBV20-1	TRBJ2-5	CSASSGGSYARETQYF
TRBV27	TRBJ2-2	CASSLFGQAKTGELFF
TRBV5-1	TRBJ2-5	CASSLGDPGGHLGETQYF
TRBV12-3/TRBV12-4	TRBJ1-1	CASSLRGLWAFF
TRBV4-3	TRBJ2-2	CASSQDYRGRLGELFF
TRBV12-3/TRBV12-4	TRBJ2-5	CASNFDSYQETQYF
TRBV29-1	TRBJ2-1	CSVRRGQGARGEQFF
TRBV15	TRBJ2-6	CATSRTSGSSGANVLTF
TRBV4-3	TRBJ2-3	CASSQNGRLAGGTDTQYF
TRBV6-2/TRBV6-3	TRBJ1-5	CASSYSGLGASNQPQHF
TRBV20-1	TRBJ2-1	CSAKGPVYTHNEQFF
TRBV20-1	TRBJ2-1	CSATDGSDINEQFF
TRBV12-3/TRBV12-4	TRBJ1-2	CASSLGGRILGDYGYTF
TRBV4-3	TRBJ2-5	CASSQSYFSKTQYF
TRBV20-1	TRBJ2-3	CSATGTSGFSTDTQYF
TRBV7-2	TRBJ2-4	CASSIGLAKNIQYF
TRBV5-1	TRBJ2-3	CASSLVLATDTQYF
TRBV7-2	TRBJ1-4	CASSLGRQGFEKLFF